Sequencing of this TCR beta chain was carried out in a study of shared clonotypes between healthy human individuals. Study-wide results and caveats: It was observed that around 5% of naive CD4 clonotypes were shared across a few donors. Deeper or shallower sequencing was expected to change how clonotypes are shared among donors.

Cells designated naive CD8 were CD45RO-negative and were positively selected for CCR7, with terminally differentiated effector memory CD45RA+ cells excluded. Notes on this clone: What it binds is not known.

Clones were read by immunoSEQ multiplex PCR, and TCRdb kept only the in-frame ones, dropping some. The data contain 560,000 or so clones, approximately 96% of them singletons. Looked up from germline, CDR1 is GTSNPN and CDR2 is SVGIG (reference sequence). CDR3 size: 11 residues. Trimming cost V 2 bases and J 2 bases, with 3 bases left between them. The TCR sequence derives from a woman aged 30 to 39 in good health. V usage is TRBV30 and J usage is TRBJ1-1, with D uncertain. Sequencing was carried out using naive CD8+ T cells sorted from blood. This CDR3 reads CAWSINTEAFF. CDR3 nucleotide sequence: TGTGCCTGGAGTATTAACACTGAAGCTTTCTTT.